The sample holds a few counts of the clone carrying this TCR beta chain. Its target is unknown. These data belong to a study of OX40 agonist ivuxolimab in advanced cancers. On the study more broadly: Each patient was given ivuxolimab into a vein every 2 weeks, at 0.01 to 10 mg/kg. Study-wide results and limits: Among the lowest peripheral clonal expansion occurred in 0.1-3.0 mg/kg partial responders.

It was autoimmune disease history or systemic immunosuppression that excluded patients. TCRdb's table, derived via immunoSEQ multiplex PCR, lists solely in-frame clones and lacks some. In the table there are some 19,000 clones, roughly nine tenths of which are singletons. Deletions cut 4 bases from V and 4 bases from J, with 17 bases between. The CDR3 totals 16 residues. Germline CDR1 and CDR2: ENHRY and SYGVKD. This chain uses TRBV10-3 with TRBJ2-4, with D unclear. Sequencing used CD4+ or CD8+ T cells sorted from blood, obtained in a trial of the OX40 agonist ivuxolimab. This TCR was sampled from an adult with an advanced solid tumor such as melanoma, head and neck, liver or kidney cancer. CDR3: CAISVHGPLPKNIQYF. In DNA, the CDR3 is TGTGCCATCAGTGTGCATGGCCCCTTGCCAAAAAACATTCAGTACTTC.